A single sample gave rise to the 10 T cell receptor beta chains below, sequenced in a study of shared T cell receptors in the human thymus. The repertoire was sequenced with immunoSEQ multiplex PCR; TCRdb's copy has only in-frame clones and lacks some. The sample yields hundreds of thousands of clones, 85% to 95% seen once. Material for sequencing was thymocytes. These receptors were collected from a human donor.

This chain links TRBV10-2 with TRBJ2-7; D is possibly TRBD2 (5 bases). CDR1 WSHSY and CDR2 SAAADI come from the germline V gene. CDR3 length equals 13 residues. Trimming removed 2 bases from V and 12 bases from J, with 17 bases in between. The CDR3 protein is CASSENRDYPPYF. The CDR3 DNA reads TGCGCCAGCAGTGAGAACCGGGATTACCCGCCGTACTTC.

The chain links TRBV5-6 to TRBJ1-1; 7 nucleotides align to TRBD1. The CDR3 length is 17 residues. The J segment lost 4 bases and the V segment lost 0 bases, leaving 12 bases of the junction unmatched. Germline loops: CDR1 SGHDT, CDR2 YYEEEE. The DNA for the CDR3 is TGTGCCAGCAGCTTGGTGGGACCTGGGGACAGAACCACTGAAGCTTTCTTT. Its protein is CASSLVGPGDRTTEAFF.

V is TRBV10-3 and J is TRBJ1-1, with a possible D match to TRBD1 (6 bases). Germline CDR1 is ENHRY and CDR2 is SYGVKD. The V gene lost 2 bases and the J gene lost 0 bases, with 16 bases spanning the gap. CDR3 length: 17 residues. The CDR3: CAISERGGQGMNTEAFF. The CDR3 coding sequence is TGTGCCATCAGTGAGAGAGGGGGGCAGGGAATGAACACTGAAGCTTTCTTT.

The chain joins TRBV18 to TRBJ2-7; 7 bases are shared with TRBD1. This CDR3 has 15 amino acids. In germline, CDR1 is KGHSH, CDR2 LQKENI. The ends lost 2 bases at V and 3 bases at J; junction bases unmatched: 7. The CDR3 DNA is TGTGCCAGCTCACCAGCCGAGACAGGGCTCTACGAGCAGTACTTC. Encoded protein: CASSPAETGLYEQYF. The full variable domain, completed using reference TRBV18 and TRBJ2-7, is NAGVMQNPRHLVRRRGQEARLRCSPMKGHSHVYWYRQLPEEGLKFMVYLQKENIIDESGMPKERFSAEFPKEGPSILRIQQVVRGDSAAYFCASSPAETGLYEQYFGPGTRLTVT.

The CDR3 sequence: CASSQGQNTGELFF. The CDR3 nucleotides read TGTGCCAGCAGCCAAGGACAAAACACCGGGGAGCTGTTTTTT. V is TRBV14 and J is TRBJ2-2; D gene ambiguous. Trimming left V 1 base short and J 2 bases short, with 5 bases between. The CDR3 is 14 residues long. Germline CDR1 and CDR2: SGHDN and FVKESK.

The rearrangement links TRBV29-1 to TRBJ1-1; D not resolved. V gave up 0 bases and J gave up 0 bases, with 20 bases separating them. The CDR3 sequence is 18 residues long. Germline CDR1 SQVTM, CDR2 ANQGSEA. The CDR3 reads CSVEESGRAEPMNTEAFF. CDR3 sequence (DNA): TGCAGCGTTGAAGAAAGTGGAAGGGCAGAGCCTATGAACACTGAAGCTTTCTTT.

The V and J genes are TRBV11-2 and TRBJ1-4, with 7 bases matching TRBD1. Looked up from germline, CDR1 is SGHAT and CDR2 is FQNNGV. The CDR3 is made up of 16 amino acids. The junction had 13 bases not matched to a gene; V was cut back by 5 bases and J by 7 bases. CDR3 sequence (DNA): TGTGCCAGCAGCCAGAGGGGGCAGGGGCGTTTTGAAAAACTGTTTTTT. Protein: CASSQRGQGRFEKLFF.

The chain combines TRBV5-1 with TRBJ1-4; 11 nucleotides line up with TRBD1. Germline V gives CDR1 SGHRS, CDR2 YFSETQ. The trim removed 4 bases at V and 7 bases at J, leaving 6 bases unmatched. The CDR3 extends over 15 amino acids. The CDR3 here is CASSGDRGEAEKLFF. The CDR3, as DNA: TGCGCCAGCAGCGGGGACAGGGGGGAGGCTGAAAAACTGTTTTTT.

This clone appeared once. The DNA of the CDR3 is TGTGCCAGCCTGTTGGATGGGGGGCGTTCCTACGAGCAGTACTTC. This codes for CASLLDGGRSYEQYF. V gene TRBV28 combines with J gene TRBJ2-7; the D call may be TRBD1 or TRBD2 (6 bases each). The CDR3 spans 15 residues. With 8 bases removed from V and 1 base from J, the gap between germline ends came to 18 bases. The germline gives CDR1 MDHEN, CDR2 SYDVKM.

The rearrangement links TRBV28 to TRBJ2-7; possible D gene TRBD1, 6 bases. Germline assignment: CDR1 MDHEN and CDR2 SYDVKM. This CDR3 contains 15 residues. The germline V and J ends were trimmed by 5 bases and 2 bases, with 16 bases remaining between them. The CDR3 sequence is CASSIRQVDTYEQYF. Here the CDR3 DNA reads TGTGCCAGCAGTATCAGACAGGTTGATACCTACGAGCAGTACTTC. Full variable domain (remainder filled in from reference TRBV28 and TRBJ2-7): DVKVTQSSRYLVKRTGEKVFLECVQDMDHENMFWYRQDPGLGLRLIYFSYDVKMKEKGDIPEGYSVSREKKERFSLILESASTNQTSMYLCASSIRQVDTYEQYFGPGTRLTVT.